This entry is about one TCR beta chain. Libraries were prepared by immunoSEQ multiplex PCR; TCRdb keeps only in-frame clonotypes and omits some of them. The sample has about 36,000 clones; roughly nine tenths are singletons. This sample was taken from a study of T cells in localized non-small cell lung cancer. J was trimmed by 4 bases and V by 3 bases; bases with no gene match: 6. The V gene's germline CDR1 is SGHAT and CDR2 FQNNGV. The length of the CDR3 is 15 residues. Material: peripheral blood, obtained before any cancer treatment. The sequence came from a female donor aged 60 or older with stage I lung adenocarcinoma. V is TRBV11-2 and J is TRBJ1-1; 9 nucleotides line up with TRBD1. The CDR3: CASSFTGTGLTEAFF. CDR3 coding DNA: TGTGCCAGCAGCTTTACCGGGACAGGGCTCACTGAAGCTTTCTTT.